The 5 T cell receptor beta chains given below trace back to one sample, sequenced in a study of cytomegalovirus exposure and HLA in healthy donors. Primers for the PCR totalled 60 Vbeta and 13 Jbeta. Sequencing was performed with immunoSEQ multiplex PCR; in TCRdb, only in-frame clones are kept and a portion is missing. This table holds about 82,000 clones, about 79% found once. The sequenced material came from PBMCs. These receptors all come from a male donor in good health and CMV-seropositive.

The chain links TRBV7-2 to TRBJ2-7, with 8 positions matching TRBD1. The CDR3 extends over 14 amino acids. Germline V lookup: CDR1 SGHTA, CDR2 FQGNSA. The J segment lost 2 bases and the V segment lost 1 base, leaving 1 base of the junction unmatched. DNA for the CDR3: TGTGCCAGCAGCTTAGAACAGGGGGCCTACGAGCAGTACTTC. As protein: CASSLEQGAYEQYF.

The rearrangement joins TRBV10-2 to TRBJ2-3; TRBD2 agrees at 8 bases. The V gene end was trimmed by 4 bases and the J gene end by 4 bases; junction bases not matched to a gene: 4. The CDR3 runs 14 residues. Germline CDR1 is WSHSY and CDR2 is SAAADI. The CDR3 here is CASSVGGGPDTQYF. The CDR3 DNA follows: TGCGCCAGCAGTGTCGGGGGGGGGCCAGATACGCAGTATTTT.

About this clone: Sequence at one end of the junction differs from germline and may be a read error. This sequence joins TRBV7-7 and TRBJ2-3; tentative D call: TRBD1 (5 bases). The CDR3 sequence is 13 residues long. Germline-derived CDR1 and CDR2 are SSHAT and FNYEAQ (reference sequence). The CDR3 here is CASSPSGMDTQYF. CDR3 DNA: TGTGCTAGCAGCCCCTCAGGGATGGATACGCAGTATTTT.

This clone occurred a few times. The V gene is TRBV30, the J gene TRBJ2-7; 8 bases fit TRBD1. CDR1 is GTSNPN, CDR2 SVGIG, per germline (reference sequence). The CDR3 loop spans 11 amino acids. V was pared by 8 bases and J by 6 bases, with 6 bases of the junction left unmatched. CDR3 sequence: CASDRGLEQYF. The CDR3 DNA reads as TGTGCCAGCGACAGGGGTCTCGAGCAGTACTTC.

The chain uses TRBV6-5 and TRBJ2-7, with a tentative D call TRBD2 (6 bases). The V gene's germline CDR1 is MNHEY and CDR2 SVGAGI. The CDR3 is made up of 13 amino acids. V dropped 6 bases and J dropped 2 bases, with 11 bases sitting between them. The CDR3 region is CASSRGLTYEQYF. The CDR3 bases are TGTGCCAGCAGCCGGGGGTTAACCTACGAGCAGTACTTC.